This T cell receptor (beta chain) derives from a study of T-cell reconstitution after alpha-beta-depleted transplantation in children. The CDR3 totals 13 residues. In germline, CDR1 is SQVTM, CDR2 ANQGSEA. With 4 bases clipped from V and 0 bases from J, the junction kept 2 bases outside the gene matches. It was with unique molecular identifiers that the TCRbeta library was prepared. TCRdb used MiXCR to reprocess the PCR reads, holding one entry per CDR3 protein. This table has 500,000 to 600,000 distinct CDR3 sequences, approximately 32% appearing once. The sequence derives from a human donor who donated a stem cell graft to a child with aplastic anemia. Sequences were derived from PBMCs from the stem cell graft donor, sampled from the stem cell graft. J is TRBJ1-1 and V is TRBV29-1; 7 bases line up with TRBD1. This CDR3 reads CSVAGQLNTEAFF. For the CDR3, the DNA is TGCAGCGTTGCGGGACAGTTGAACACTGAAGCTTTCTTT. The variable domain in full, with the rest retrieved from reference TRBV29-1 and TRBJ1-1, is SAVISQKPSRDICQRGTSLTIQCQVDSQVTMMFWYRQQPGQSLTLIATANQGSEATYESGFVIDKFPISRPNLTFSTLTVSNMSPEDSSIYLCSVAGQLNTEAFFGQGTRLTVV.